This TCR beta chain was profiled in a study of a mutant IDH1 vaccine in newly diagnosed glioma. At the level of the study: Eight vaccinations reached patients in weeks 1, 3, 5, 7, 11, 15, 19 and 23. The sex distribution of treated patients was about 62% male and approximately 40% female, with a mean age of 40.4 years.

The time point: week 5, during vaccination. Vaccination used 300 ug of mutant IDH1 20-mer peptide per dose, with topical imiquimod. Tumors from donors were new WHO grade 3 or 4 IDH1-mutant astrocytomas with ATRX loss. Note on this clone: Its cognate antigen is unknown.

Trimming removed 3 bases from V and 0 bases from J; junction bases left unmatched: 12. Germline loops: CDR1 LNHDA, CDR2 SQIVND (reference sequence). This CDR3 comprises 18 residues. Generated by immunoSEQ multiplex PCR, the TCRdb table keeps only in-frame clones and is missing some. The table lists around 38,000 clones, about 79% of them singletons. The material was PBMCs, obtained from a glioma patient whose treatment included an IDH1 peptide vaccine. This receptor was obtained from a man younger than 45 with glioma. This chain connects TRBV19 to TRBJ2-3; 7 bases align to TRBD1. The CDR3 sequence: CASSIFPPGTASTDTQYF. The CDR3 DNA reads as TGTGCCAGTAGTATTTTCCCCCCGGGGACAGCTAGCACAGATACGCAGTATTTT.